Below, one T cell receptor beta chain is given with its context. What it binds is unknown. This specimen comes from a study of T cell responses to AZD1222 COVID-19 vaccine. Germline loops: CDR1 KGHSH, CDR2 LQKENI. V shed 3 bases and J shed 2 bases, with 13 bases lying between them. The CDR3 is 15 residues long. General observations from the study: Spike-specific TCR breadth and depth grew following two AZD1222 doses.

This table comes from immunoSEQ multiplex PCR, and its TCRdb copy is limited to in-frame clones, with some not included. Of tens of thousands of clones in the sample, approximately 88% are singletons; the top ten hold approximately 10%. Sequenced here: peripheral blood, sampled 28 days after the second AZD1222 dose. This receptor was obtained from an adult who received the AZD1222 COVID-19 vaccine. This chain uses TRBV18 with TRBJ1-2; possibly TRBD1 for D (5 bases). The CDR3 coding sequence is TGTGCCAGCTCACCCTCGCGGGACCTCAACTATGGCTACACCTTC. Protein product: CASSPSRDLNYGYTF. Combining the CDR3 with reference TRBV18 and TRBJ1-2 gives the whole variable domain NAGVMQNPRHLVRRRGQEARLRCSPMKGHSHVYWYRQLPEEGLKFMVYLQKENIIDESGMPKERFSAEFPKEGPSILRIQQVVRGDSAAYFCASSPSRDLNYGYTFGSGTRLTVV.